This T cell receptor beta chain was sequenced for a study of T cells in localized non-small cell lung cancer. In the case of this clone: What it binds is not known.

TCRdb keeps only in-frame clones here, not all; method: immunoSEQ multiplex PCR. The sample consists of around 100,000 clones, approximately 88% of them appearing once. Study outcomes and limitations: Maximal T cell clonality occurred in uninvolved adjacent lung, with tumor ranking below it. Higher T cell density in the blood was associated with longer overall survival, whereas higher adjacent-lung clonality associated with shorter survival. Heterogeneity remains possible because sequencing was limited to only one tumor region. For the top 100 tumor clones, a median around 61 also appeared in adjacent lung.

From germline, CDR1 is SGDLS and CDR2 YYNGEE. The CDR3 is made up of 14 amino acids. V trimming: 6 bases; J trimming: 0 bases; junction bases outside the gene matches: 2. V gene TRBV9 combines with J gene TRBJ2-2, with 7 bases aligning to TRBD1. The source material was peripheral blood, sampled before any cancer treatment. The TCR comes from a man between 40 and 70 years old with stage I squamous cell lung carcinoma. CDR3 sequence reads: CASMGQTNTGELFF. The CDR3 nucleotides are TGTGCCAGCATGGGACAGACGAACACCGGGGAGCTGTTTTTT.